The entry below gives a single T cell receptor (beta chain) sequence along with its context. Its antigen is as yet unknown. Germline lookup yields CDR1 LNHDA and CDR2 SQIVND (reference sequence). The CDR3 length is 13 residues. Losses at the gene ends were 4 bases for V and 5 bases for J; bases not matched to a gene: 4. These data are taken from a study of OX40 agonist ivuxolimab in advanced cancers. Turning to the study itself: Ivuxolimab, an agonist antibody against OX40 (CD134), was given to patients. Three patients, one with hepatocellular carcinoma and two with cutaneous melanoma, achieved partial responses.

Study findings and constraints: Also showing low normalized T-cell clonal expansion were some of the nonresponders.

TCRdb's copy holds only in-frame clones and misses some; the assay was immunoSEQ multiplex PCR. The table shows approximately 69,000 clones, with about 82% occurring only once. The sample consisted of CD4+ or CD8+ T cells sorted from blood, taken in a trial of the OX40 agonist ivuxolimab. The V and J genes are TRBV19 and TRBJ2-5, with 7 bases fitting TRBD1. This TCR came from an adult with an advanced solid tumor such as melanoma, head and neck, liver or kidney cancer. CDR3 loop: CASSTTGYETQYF. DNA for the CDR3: TGTGCCAGTAGTACGACAGGGTATGAGACCCAGTACTTC.